Below, 25 T cell receptor beta chains from the same sample are listed, as sequenced in a study of shared clonotypes between healthy human individuals. Using immunoSEQ multiplex PCR, the repertoire was profiled, and TCRdb retains in-frame clones only, with some absent. The sample contains 2 million to 2.5 million clones, 95% of which appear only once. Input material: naive CD4+ T cells sorted from blood. Subset noted: CD45RA+ positively selected. These receptors all come from a man younger than 30 in good health.

V is TRBV6-5 and J is TRBJ2-5; D is possibly TRBD1 (6 bases). This CDR3 region has 13 residues. V lost 5 bases to trimming and J lost 4 bases, with 11 bases between them. Germline V lookup: CDR1 MNHEY, CDR2 SVGAGI. CDR3 nucleotides: TGTGCCAGCAGTGGAACAGGGCGAGAGACCCAGTACTTC. It translates to CASSGTGRETQYF.

The rearrangement joins TRBV6-6 to TRBJ1-4; D call uncertain. Germline values: CDR1 MNHNY, CDR2 SVGAGI (reference sequence). V was shortened by 9 bases and J by 6 bases, with 11 bases between the two germline ends. CDR3 length: 12 residues. The CDR3 DNA reads TGTGCCAGTGCTACCGGGGATGAAAAACTGTTTTTT. Its protein product is CASATGDEKLFF.

The chain links TRBV5-1 to TRBJ2-5, with 8 positions matching TRBD2. The CDR3 has 15 residues. Trimming removed 5 bases from V and 1 base from J; junction bases left unmatched: 7. The germline V gene has CDR1 SGHRS and CDR2 YFSETQ. The CDR3 is CASSRPRGAQETQYF. In DNA, the CDR3 is TGCGCCAGCAGTCGGCCGCGGGGGGCCCAAGAGACCCAGTACTTC.

This chain links TRBV7-8 with TRBJ1-5, with 9 bases matching TRBD1. The CDR3 length is 15 residues. The V segment lost 5 bases and the J segment 5 bases; nucleotides outside the gene matches: 7. Germline lookup yields CDR1 SGHVS and CDR2 FQNEAQ. CDR3 nucleotide sequence: TGTGCCAGCAGCGCCGGGACAGGGTTGGATCAGCCCCAGCATTTT. It specifies CASSAGTGLDQPQHF.

This clone has just one count. The chain joins TRBV6-5 to TRBJ2-7, with TRBD1 matching 10 bases. The CDR3 has 14 residues. Germline assignment: CDR1 MNHEY and CDR2 SVGAGI. After removal of 5 bases from V and 6 bases from J, the junction contained 7 bases not matched to a gene. CDR3 sequence (DNA): TGTGCCAGCAGTCGCCGGGACAGGGGCGTCGAGCAGTACTTC. Protein product: CASSRRDRGVEQYF.

The chain carries TRBV18 and TRBJ2-5; unclear D gene. Germline V gene lookup returns CDR1 KGHSH and CDR2 LQKENI. Trimming took 8 bases from V and 5 from J, leaving 18 bases between them. CDR3 length: 14 amino acids. The CDR3 loop reads CASLGSLNGETQYF. CDR3 nucleotide sequence: TGTGCCAGCCTTGGATCCCTCAACGGGGAGACCCAGTACTTC.

The chain uses TRBV27 and TRBJ1-6, with 9 bases identical to TRBD1. In germline, CDR1 is MNHEY, CDR2 SMNVEV (reference sequence). The V gene end was trimmed by 3 bases and the J gene end by 9 bases; junction bases not matched to a gene: 3. The CDR3 consists of 14 residues. In nucleotides, the CDR3 is TGTGCCAGCAGTTTCCGGGACAGGGCTTCACCCCTCCACTTT. Amino acid sequence: CASSFRDRASPLHF.

The chain carries TRBV6-5 and TRBJ1-6, with D possibly matching TRBD1 (5 bases). The CDR3 is made up of 13 amino acids. The V gene lost 7 bases and the J gene lost 7 bases, with 11 bases spanning the gap. Germline CDR1 and CDR2: MNHEY and SVGAGI. CDR3 amino acids: CASTRGENSPLHF. In DNA, the CDR3 is TGTGCCAGCACCCGGGGGGAAAATTCACCCCTCCACTTT.

V usage is TRBV6-6 and J usage is TRBJ2-7; D might be TRBD1 (5 bases). The germline gives CDR1 MNHNY, CDR2 SVGAGI (reference sequence). The CDR3 totals 11 residues. V lost 2 bases and J 7 bases, leaving 6 bases between the germline ends. The CDR3 nucleotides read TGTGCCAGCAGTTACAGGGGTGAGCAGTACTTC. Protein product: CASSYRGEQYF.

V gene TRBV21-1 combines with J gene TRBJ1-5; the table gives TRBD1 as D, unverified against the DNA. TRBV21-1 is labeled a pseudogene. The CDR3 is 15 amino acids. In nucleotides, the CDR3 is TGTGCCAGCAGCCCAGGGATTACATCGAATCAGCCCCAGCATTTT. It codes for CASSPGITSNQPQHF.

V and J are TRBV29-1 and TRBJ2-3; D is possibly TRBD2 (7 bases). Trimming shortened V by 4 bases and J by 0 bases, and 14 bases separated the two germline ends. The CDR3 runs 15 residues. Germline CDR1 SQVTM, CDR2 ANQGSEA. CDR3 loop: CSVGGGASSTDTQYF. CDR3 sequence (DNA): TGCAGCGTTGGAGGGGGGGCTTCTAGCACAGATACGCAGTATTTT.

The sample holds one count of this clone. The V gene is TRBV28, the J gene TRBJ1-3; a weak D match, TRBD1 (5 bases). The CDR3 sequence is 12 residues long. Between the trimmed V and J ends, which lost 7 bases and 9 bases, there was a span of 13 bases. Looked up from germline, CDR1 is MDHEN and CDR2 is SYDVKM. The CDR3 sequence: CASTSGLGTIYF. The CDR3 DNA is TGTGCCAGCACCTCAGGGTTGGGCACCATATATTTT.

In the case of this clone: A single base separates this from a much larger clone, so it may be a read error. The identical CDR3 is also encoded by other nucleotide sequences in the sample. The chain is built from TRBV5-1 and TRBJ1-5; D is perhaps TRBD1 (5 bases). Per the germline V gene, CDR1 is SGHRS and CDR2 is YFSETQ. The V end was cut by 0 bases, the J end by 2 bases, with 9 bases between. This CDR3 contains 15 residues. CDR3 nucleotide sequence: TGCGCCAGCAGCTTGGAAGGGGATCGCAATCAGCCCCAGCATTTT. Translating gives CASSLEGDRNQPQHF.

This chain joins TRBV10-1 and TRBJ1-2; 12 bases fit TRBD1. Unmatched junction bases numbered 12, after V lost 0 bases and J lost 4 bases. In germline, CDR1 is WNHNN, CDR2 SYGVQD (reference sequence). CDR3 length: 19 residues. CDR3 protein: CASSESGTGGRVGTYGYTF. DNA for the CDR3: TGCGCCAGCAGTGAGTCCGGGACAGGGGGCAGGGTCGGCACCTATGGCTACACCTTC.

The chain joins TRBV11-2 to TRBJ2-5; the D call may be TRBD1 or TRBD2 (5 bases each). Germline V lookup: CDR1 SGHAT, CDR2 FQNNGV. Deletions cut 5 bases from V and 0 bases from J, with 19 bases between. CDR3 length: 17 amino acids. CDR3 loop: CASSTPGAGAYQETQYF. The CDR3 DNA is TGTGCCAGCAGCACGCCCGGAGCCGGGGCGTACCAAGAGACCCAGTACTTC.

The V and J genes are TRBV4-1 and TRBJ2-6, with unresolved D. Trimming took 3 bases from V and 0 from J, leaving 3 bases between them. CDR3 length equals 14 residues. Germline lookup yields CDR1 MGHRA and CDR2 YSYEKL. The DNA for the CDR3 is TGCGCCAGCAGCCAGAACTCTGGGGCCAACGTCCTGACTTTC. Translating gives CASSQNSGANVLTF.

The chain links TRBV18 to TRBJ1-4; 9 positions match TRBD1. The germline CDR1 and CDR2 sequences are KGHSH and LQKENI. The CDR3 runs to 19 residues. V lost 2 bases to trimming and J lost 0 bases; unmatched junction nucleotides: 10. The CDR3 coding sequence is TGTGCCAGCTCACCATACGGGACAGGGTACTCTGCAACTAATGAAAAACTGTTTTTT. Translating gives CASSPYGTGYSATNEKLFF.

This chain links TRBV5-6 with TRBJ2-1; the match to TRBD2 covers 14 bases. The J segment lost 2 bases and the V segment lost 4 bases, leaving 2 bases of the junction unmatched. Germline V lookup: CDR1 SGHDT, CDR2 YYEEEE. The CDR3 is 16 residues long. The CDR3 coding sequence is TGTGCCAGCAGCCTGACTAGCGGGAGGGCCTACAATGAGCAGTTCTTC. It translates to CASSLTSGRAYNEQFF.

Comments on this clone: The same CDR3 can be traced to other DNA sequences in this sample. The V and J genes are TRBV11-3 and TRBJ2-2; D tentatively fits TRBD1 or TRBD2 (5 bases each). Germline V CDR1 and CDR2: SGHNT, YENEEA. The V and J ends lost 0 bases and 3 bases respectively, with 8 bases between them. CDR3 length: 15 residues. The CDR3 DNA reads as TGTGCCAGCAGCTTAGATGGGGGATACACCGGGGAGCTGTTTTTT. Its protein product is CASSLDGGYTGELFF. Filled out from reference TRBV11-3 and TRBJ2-2, the complete variable domain reads EAGVVQSPRYKIIEKKQPVAFWCNPISGHNTLYWYLQNLGQGPELLIRYENEEAVDDSQLPKDRFSAERLKGVDSTLKIQPAELGDSAVYLCASSLDGGYTGELFFGEGSRLTVL.

CDR3 bases: TGTGCCAGCAGGACTAGCGGGAGCACGAATGAGCAGTTCTTC. The encoded protein is CASRTSGSTNEQFF. The V call is TRBV7-9, the J call TRBJ2-1; 12 positions match TRBD2. Germline V lookup: CDR1 SEHNR, CDR2 FQNEAQ (reference sequence). J was trimmed by 7 bases and V by 6 bases; bases with no gene match: 4. There are 14 residues in the CDR3. Combining the CDR3 with reference TRBV7-9 and TRBJ2-1 gives the whole variable domain DTGVSQNPRHKITKRGQNVTFRCDPISEHNRLYWYRQTLGQGPEFLTYFQNEAQLEKSRLLSDRFSAERPKGSFSTLEIQRTEQGDSAMYLCASRTSGSTNEQFFGPGTRLTVL.

V gene TRBV19 combines with J gene TRBJ1-5, with 7 positions matching TRBD1. J was trimmed by 5 bases and V by 5 bases; bases with no gene match: 3. This CDR3 region has 13 residues. Germline CDR1 is LNHDA and CDR2 is SQIVND (reference sequence). The CDR3 DNA is TGTGCCAGTAGTGGACAGGTTTATCAGCCCCAGCATTTT. It translates to CASSGQVYQPQHF.

V gene TRBV7-8 combines with J gene TRBJ1-2; no definite D call. The germline gives CDR1 SGHVS, CDR2 FQNEAQ. Trimming took off 0 bases at V and 5 bases at J, with 10 bases between the two ends. This CDR3 contains 14 residues. CDR3 loop: CASSLARSVYGYTF. The CDR3 nucleotides are TGTGCCAGCAGCTTAGCGAGGTCGGTGTATGGCTACACCTTC. Complete variable domain (other parts from reference TRBV7-8 and TRBJ1-2): GAGVSQSPRYKVAKRGQDVALRCDPISGHVSLFWYQQALGQGPEFLTYFQNEAQLDKSGLPSDRFFAERPEGSVSTLKIQRTQQEDSAVYLCASSLARSVYGYTFGSGTRLTVV.

The rearrangement uses TRBV29-1 and TRBJ1-2, with a possible D match to TRBD1 (5 bases). V dropped 0 bases and J dropped 4 bases, with 6 bases sitting between them. Germline V CDR1 and CDR2: SQVTM, ANQGSEA. CDR3 length equals 12 residues. The CDR3: CSVEDGGYGYTF. The CDR3 DNA follows: TGCAGCGTTGAAGATGGGGGCTATGGCTACACCTTC.

The chain couples TRBV27 to TRBJ1-5; 7 nucleotides agree with TRBD1. The CDR3 sequence is 17 residues long. Germline lookup yields CDR1 MNHEY and CDR2 SMNVEV (reference sequence). Trimming took 5 bases from V and 3 from J; bases not matched to a gene: 13. CDR3 amino acids: CASSPSPGTVNNQPQHF. The CDR3 DNA reads as TGTGCCAGCAGTCCCTCCCCCGGGACAGTAAACAATCAGCCCCAGCATTTT.

This chain links TRBV11-2 with TRBJ2-3; D is ambiguous. Trimming removed 5 bases at V and 0 bases at J, with 12 bases between. The length of the CDR3 is 15 residues. The germline V gene has CDR1 SGHAT and CDR2 FQNNGV. CDR3 amino acids: CASSRLRASTDTQYF. The CDR3 region has the DNA TGTGCCAGCAGCCGGCTCAGAGCTAGCACAGATACGCAGTATTTT. The full variable domain, with the rest looked up from reference TRBV11-2 and TRBJ2-3, is EAGVAQSPRYKIIEKRQSVAFWCNPISGHATLYWYQQILGQGPKLLIQFQNNGVVDDSQLPKDRFSAERLKGVDSTLKIQPAKLEDSAVYLCASSRLRASTDTQYFGPGTRLTVL.